This TCR beta chain is from a study of early T cells in non-severe SARS-CoV-2 infection. Attachment of unique molecular identifiers was made to individual cDNA molecules. Using its own MiXCR run on the 5' RACE reads, TCRdb lists one record per CDR3 protein. The table has about 80,000 distinct CDR3 sequences, roughly 5.3% seen once. CDR3 size: 16 residues. Germline values: CDR1 SGHTA, CDR2 FQGNSA. J was trimmed by 6 bases and V by 5 bases; bases with no gene match: 7. This clonotype occurred a few times. Sequencing was performed on whole blood, taken at baseline. The TCR originated in an adult who was a healthcare worker with PCR-confirmed SARS-CoV-2 infection or an uninfected control (not recorded which). V gene TRBV7-2 combines with J gene TRBJ2-3; 14 nucleotides agree with TRBD2. CDR3 in DNA: TGTGCCAGCAGCCCGAGACTAGCGGGAGGGTATGATACGCAGTATTTT. It yields the protein CASSPRLAGGYDTQYF.